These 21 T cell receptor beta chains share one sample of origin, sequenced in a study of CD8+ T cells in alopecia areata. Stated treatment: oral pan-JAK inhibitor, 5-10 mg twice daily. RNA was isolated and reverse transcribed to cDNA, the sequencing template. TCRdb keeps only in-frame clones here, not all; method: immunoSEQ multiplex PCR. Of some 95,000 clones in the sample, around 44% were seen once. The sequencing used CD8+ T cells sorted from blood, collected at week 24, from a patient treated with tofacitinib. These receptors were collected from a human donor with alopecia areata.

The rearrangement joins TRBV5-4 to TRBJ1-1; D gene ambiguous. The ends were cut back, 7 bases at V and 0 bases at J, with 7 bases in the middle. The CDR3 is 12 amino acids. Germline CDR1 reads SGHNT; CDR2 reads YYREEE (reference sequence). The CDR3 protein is CASGEMNTEAFF. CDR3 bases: TGTGCCAGCGGAGAAATGAACACTGAAGCTTTCTTT.

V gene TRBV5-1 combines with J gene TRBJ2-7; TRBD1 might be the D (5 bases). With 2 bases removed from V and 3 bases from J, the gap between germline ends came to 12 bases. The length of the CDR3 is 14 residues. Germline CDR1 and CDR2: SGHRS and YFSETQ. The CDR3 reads CASSFSAGNYEQYF. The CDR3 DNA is TGCGCCAGCAGCTTCTCGGCAGGGAACTACGAGCAGTACTTC. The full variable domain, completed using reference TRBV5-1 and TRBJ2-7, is KAGVTQTPRYLIKTRGQQVTLSCSPISGHRSVSWYQQTPGQGLQFLFEYFSETQRNKGNFPGRFSGRQFSNSRSEMNVSTLELGDSALYLCASSFSAGNYEQYFGPGTRLTVT.

In DNA form, the CDR3 reads TGTGCCAGCTCACGGACTAGCGGGTACTCCTACAATGAGCAGTTCTTC. Protein: CASSRTSGYSYNEQFF. The V gene is TRBV18, the J gene TRBJ2-1; 11 nucleotides line up with TRBD2. This CDR3 spans 16 amino acids. The germline gives CDR1 KGHSH, CDR2 LQKENI. Losses at the gene ends were 4 bases for V and 0 bases for J; bases not matched to a gene: 2.

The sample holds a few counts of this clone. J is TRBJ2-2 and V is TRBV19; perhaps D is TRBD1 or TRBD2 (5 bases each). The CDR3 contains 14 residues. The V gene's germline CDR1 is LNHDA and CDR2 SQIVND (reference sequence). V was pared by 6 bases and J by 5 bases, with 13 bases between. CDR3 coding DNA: TGTGCCAGTAGACCCGCCGGGACGACCGGGGAGCTGTTTTTT. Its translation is CASRPAGTTGELFF.

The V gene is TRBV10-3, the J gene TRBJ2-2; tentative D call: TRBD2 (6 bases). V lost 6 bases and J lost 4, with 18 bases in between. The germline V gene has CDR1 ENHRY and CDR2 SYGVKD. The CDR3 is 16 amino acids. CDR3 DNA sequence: TGTGCCATCAGGGATTCGGGGGTTCGGGGCACCGGGGAGCTGTTTTTT. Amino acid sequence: CAIRDSGVRGTGELFF.

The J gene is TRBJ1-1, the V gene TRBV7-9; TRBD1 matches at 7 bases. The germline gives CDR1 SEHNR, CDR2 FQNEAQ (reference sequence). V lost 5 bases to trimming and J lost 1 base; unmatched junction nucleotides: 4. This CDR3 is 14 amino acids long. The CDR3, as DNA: TGTGCCAGCAGCCCGGGACAGTCGAACACTGAAGCTTTCTTT. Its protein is CASSPGQSNTEAFF.

CDR3 in amino acids: CASSLKSSGRREQYF. CDR3 nucleotide sequence: TGTGCCAGCAGCTTAAAGTCTAGCGGGAGGCGCGAGCAGTACTTC. The chain links TRBV13 to TRBJ2-7; 11 bases fit TRBD2. The CDR3 extends over 15 amino acids. V lost 2 bases to trimming and J lost 6 bases; unmatched junction nucleotides: 6. Germline V gene data show CDR1 as PRHDT and CDR2 as FYEKMQ (reference sequence). Using reference TRBV13 and TRBJ2-7 for the parts outside the CDR3, the full variable domain is AAGVIQSPRHLIKEKRETATLKCYPIPRHDTVYWYQQGPGQDPQFLISFYEKMQSDKGSIPDRFSAQQFSDYHSELNMSSLELGDSALYFCASSLKSSGRREQYFGPGTRLTVT.

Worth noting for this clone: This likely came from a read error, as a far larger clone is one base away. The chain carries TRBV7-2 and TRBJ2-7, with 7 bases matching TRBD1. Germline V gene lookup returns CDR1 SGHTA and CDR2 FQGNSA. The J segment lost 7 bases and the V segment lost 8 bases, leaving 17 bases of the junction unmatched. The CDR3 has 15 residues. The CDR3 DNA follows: TGTGCCAGCGGGACCGGGACAGCGAGTACTAATGAGCAGTACTTC. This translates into CASGTGTASTNEQYF.

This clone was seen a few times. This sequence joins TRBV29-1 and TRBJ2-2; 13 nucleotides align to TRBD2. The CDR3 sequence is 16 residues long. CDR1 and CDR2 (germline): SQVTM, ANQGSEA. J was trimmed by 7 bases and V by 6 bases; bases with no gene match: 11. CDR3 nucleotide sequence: TGCAGCGTGCAGACGGGACTAGCGGGATCGGGCGGGGAGCTGTTTTTT. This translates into CSVQTGLAGSGGELFF.

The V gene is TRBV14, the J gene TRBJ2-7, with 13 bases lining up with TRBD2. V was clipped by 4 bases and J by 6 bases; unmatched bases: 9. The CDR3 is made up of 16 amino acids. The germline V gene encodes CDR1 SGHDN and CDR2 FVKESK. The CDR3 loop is CASSLQGGLAGREQYF. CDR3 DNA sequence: TGTGCCAGCAGCCTTCAAGGGGGACTAGCGGGACGCGAGCAGTACTTC.

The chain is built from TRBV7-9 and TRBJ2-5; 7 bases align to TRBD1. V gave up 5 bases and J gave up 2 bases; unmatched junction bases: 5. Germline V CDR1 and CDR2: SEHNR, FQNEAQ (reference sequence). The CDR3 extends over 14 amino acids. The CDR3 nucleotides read TGTGCCAGCAGCCGGACAGGCTTACAAGAGACCCAGTACTTC. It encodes CASSRTGLQETQYF.

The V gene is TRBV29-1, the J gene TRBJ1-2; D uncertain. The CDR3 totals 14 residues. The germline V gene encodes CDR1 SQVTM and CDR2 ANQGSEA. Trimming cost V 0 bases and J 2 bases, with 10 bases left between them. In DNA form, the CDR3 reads TGCAGCGTTGAAGATCATGGCAGCAACTATGGCTACACCTTC. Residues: CSVEDHGSNYGYTF.

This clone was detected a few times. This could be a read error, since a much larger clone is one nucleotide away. The CDR3 DNA reads as TGTGCCAGCAGCCAAGATCTGGGAGAACCGCCCCAGCATTTT. Translated, it gives CASSQDLGEPPQHF. This chain connects TRBV4-2 to TRBJ1-5; D not certain. The CDR3 spans 14 residues. V dropped 0 bases and J dropped 9 bases, with 12 bases sitting between them. The germline V gene has CDR1 LGHNA and CDR2 YNFKEQ.

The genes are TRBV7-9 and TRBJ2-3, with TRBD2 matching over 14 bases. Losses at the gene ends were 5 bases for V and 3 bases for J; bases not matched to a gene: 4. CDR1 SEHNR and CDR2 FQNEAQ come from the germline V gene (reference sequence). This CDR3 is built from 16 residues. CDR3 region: CASSPTSGRGTDTQYF. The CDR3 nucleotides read TGTGCCAGCAGCCCGACTAGCGGGAGGGGAACAGATACGCAGTATTTT. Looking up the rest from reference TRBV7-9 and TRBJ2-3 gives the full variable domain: DTGVSQNPRHKITKRGQNVTFRCDPISEHNRLYWYRQTLGQGPEFLTYFQNEAQLEKSRLLSDRFSAERPKGSFSTLEIQRTEQGDSAMYLCASSPTSGRGTDTQYFGPGTRLTVL.

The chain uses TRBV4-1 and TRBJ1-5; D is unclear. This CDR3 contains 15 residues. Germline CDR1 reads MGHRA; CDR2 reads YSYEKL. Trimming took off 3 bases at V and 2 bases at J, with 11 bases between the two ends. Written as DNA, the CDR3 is TGCGCCAGCAGCCAGGTTTTTGGGGGCAATCAGCCCCAGCATTTT. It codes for CASSQVFGGNQPQHF.

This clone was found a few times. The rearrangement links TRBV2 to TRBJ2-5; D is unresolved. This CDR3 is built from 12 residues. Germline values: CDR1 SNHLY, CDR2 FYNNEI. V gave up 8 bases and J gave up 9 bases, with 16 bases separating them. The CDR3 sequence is CASSAVEMAQYF. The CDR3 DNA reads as TGTGCCAGCTCGGCGGTTGAGATGGCCCAGTACTTC.

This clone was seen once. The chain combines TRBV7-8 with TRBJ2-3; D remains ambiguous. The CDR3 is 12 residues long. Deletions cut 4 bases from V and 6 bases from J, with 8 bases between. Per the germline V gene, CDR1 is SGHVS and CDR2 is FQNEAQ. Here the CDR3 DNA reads TGTGCCAGCAGCTACTCTCTGGATACGCAGTATTTT. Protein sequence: CASSYSLDTQYF. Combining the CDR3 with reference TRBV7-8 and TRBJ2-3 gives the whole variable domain GAGVSQSPRYKVAKRGQDVALRCDPISGHVSLFWYQQALGQGPEFLTYFQNEAQLDKSGLPSDRFFAERPEGSVSTLKIQRTQQEDSAVYLCASSYSLDTQYFGPGTRLTVL.

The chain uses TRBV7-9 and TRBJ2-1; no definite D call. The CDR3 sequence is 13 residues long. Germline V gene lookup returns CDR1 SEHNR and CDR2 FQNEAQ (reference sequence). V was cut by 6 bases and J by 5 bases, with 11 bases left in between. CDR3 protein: CASRTPQDNEQFF. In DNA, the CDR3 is TGTGCCAGCAGGACCCCCCAGGACAATGAGCAGTTCTTC.

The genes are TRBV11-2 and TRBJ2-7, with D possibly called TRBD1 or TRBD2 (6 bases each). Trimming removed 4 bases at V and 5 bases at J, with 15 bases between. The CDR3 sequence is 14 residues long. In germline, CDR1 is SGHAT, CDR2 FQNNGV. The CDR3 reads CASSSGTGAHEQYF. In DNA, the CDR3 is TGTGCCAGCAGCTCCGGGACGGGGGCCCACGAGCAGTACTTC. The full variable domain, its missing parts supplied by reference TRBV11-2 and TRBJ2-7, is EAGVAQSPRYKIIEKRQSVAFWCNPISGHATLYWYQQILGQGPKLLIQFQNNGVVDDSQLPKDRFSAERLKGVDSTLKIQPAKLEDSAVYLCASSSGTGAHEQYFGPGTRLTVT.

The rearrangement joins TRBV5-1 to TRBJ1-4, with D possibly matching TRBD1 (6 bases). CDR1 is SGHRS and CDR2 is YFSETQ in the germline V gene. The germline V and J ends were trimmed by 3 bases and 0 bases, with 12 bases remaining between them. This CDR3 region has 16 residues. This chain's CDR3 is CASSYLTGTTNEKLFF. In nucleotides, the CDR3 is TGCGCCAGCAGCTATCTCACAGGGACAACTAATGAAAAACTGTTTTTT.

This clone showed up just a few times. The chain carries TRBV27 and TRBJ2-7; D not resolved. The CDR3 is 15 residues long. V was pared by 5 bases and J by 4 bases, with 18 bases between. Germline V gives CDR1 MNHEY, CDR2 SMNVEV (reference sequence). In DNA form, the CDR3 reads TGTGCCAGCAGTCAGCCGGGCCCCCGAAGGTACGAGCAGTACTTC. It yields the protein CASSQPGPRRYEQYF.